Following are 27 T cell receptor beta chains from one sample sequenced in a study of post-analysis software for immune sequencing data. General study points: About 5 TRBV segments occurring more often in patients than controls included TRBV5-6, TRBV5-1 and TRBV20-1.

Antigens of these TCRs are unknown. Tagging with unique molecular identifiers was a feature of the TCR beta cDNA libraries. TCRdb fed the PCR reads into MiXCR, producing one record per CDR3 protein. This table holds around 200,000 distinct CDR3 sequences, 29% found once. Specimen: blood. These receptors originate from a girl under 18 with multiple sclerosis.

The V gene is TRBV5-1, the J gene TRBJ2-2; D unclear. Trimming pared 1 base from V and 6 bases from J, leaving 13 bases between. This CDR3 comprises 15 residues. Looked up from germline, CDR1 is SGHRS and CDR2 is YFSETQ. The CDR3 DNA follows: TGCGCCAGCAGCTTGATGGCAGCTGACTCCGGGGAGCTGTTTTTT. Translation gives CASSLMAADSGELFF.

This clonotype was found a few times. The chain uses TRBV14 and TRBJ1-2, with D possibly being TRBD1 (6 bases). This CDR3 contains 15 residues. Looked up from germline, CDR1 is SGHDN and CDR2 is FVKESK. Trimming removed 3 bases from V and 0 bases from J, with 11 bases in between. CDR3 in amino acids: CASSQQGSPNYGYTF. Written as DNA, the CDR3 is TGTGCCAGCAGCCAGCAGGGGAGCCCTAACTATGGCTACACCTTC. The full variable domain, its missing parts supplied by reference TRBV14 and TRBJ1-2, is EAGVTQFPSHSVIEKGQTVTLRCDPISGHDNLYWYRRVMGKEIKFLLHFVKESKQDESGMPNNRFLAERTGGTYSTLKVQPAELEDSGVYFCASSQQGSPNYGYTFGSGTRLTVV.

In this sample, this clonotype turned up many times. The gene calls are TRBV7-9 and TRBJ2-3, with no clear D. Trimming removed 4 bases from V and 2 bases from J, with 4 bases in between. From germline, CDR1 is SEHNR and CDR2 FQNEAQ (reference sequence). The CDR3 loop spans 12 amino acids. The CDR3 DNA is TGTGCCAGCAGCTCGACCACAGATACGCAGTATTTT. Protein: CASSSTTDTQYF.

This clonotype was seen many times. This chain uses TRBV27 with TRBJ2-5; D might be TRBD1 (5 bases). This CDR3 spans 16 amino acids. The germline V and J ends were trimmed by 5 bases and 2 bases, with 18 bases remaining between them. Germline CDR1 and CDR2: MNHEY and SMNVEV (reference sequence). This CDR3 reads CASSDNPGFRQETQYF. CDR3 in DNA: TGTGCCAGCAGTGATAATCCAGGGTTCCGTCAAGAGACCCAGTACTTC.

This clonotype has more than one count but fewer than ten. The chain uses TRBV28 and TRBJ1-1, with TRBD1 as a possible D gene (5 bases). The CDR3 has 13 residues. Germline V lookup: CDR1 MDHEN, CDR2 SYDVKM. V gave up 6 bases and J gave up 5 bases, with 13 bases separating them. In nucleotides, the CDR3 is TGTGCCAGCAGCCGGGGGGATAGGACTGAAGCTTTCTTT. Its protein product is CASSRGDRTEAFF.

The J gene is TRBJ1-2, the V gene TRBV7-9, with D hard to call. V lost 1 base to trimming and J lost 8 bases, with 8 bases between them. This CDR3 has 12 residues. Germline-derived CDR1 and CDR2 are SEHNR and FQNEAQ (reference sequence). CDR3 in DNA: TGTGCCAGCAGCTTAGGGGCCGGGGGCTACACCTTC. This translates into CASSLGAGGYTF.

A note on this clonotype: A much larger clone differs from this one at a single base, so this may be a read error. The rearrangement uses TRBV7-6 and TRBJ2-7, with D perhaps matching TRBD1 (5 bases). The CDR3 consists of 15 residues. CDR1 is SGHVS and CDR2 is FNYEAQ in the germline V gene. The CDR3 nucleotides read TGTGCCGGCAGCTTAGAATTGGGCAGGGCCTACGAGCAGTACTTC. Translating it yields CAGSLELGRAYEQYF. The full variable domain, rest sourced from reference TRBV7-6 and TRBJ2-7, is GAGVSQSPRYKVTKRGQDVALRCDPISGHVSLYWYRQALGQGPEFLTYFNYEAQQDKSGLPNDRFSAERPEGSISTLTIQRTEQRDSAMYRCAGSLELGRAYEQYFGPGTRLTVT.

In its sample, this clonotype was seen a few times. The chain employs TRBV4-1 and TRBJ1-5; tentatively, D is TRBD1 (5 bases). V lost 1 base, J lost 5 bases, and 12 bases lay in between. Germline-derived CDR1 and CDR2 are MGHRA and YSYEKL. The CDR3 totals 15 residues. CDR3 protein: CASSQVQGDYQPQHF. The CDR3 bases are TGCGCCAGCAGCCAAGTCCAGGGAGACTATCAGCCCCAGCATTTT.

This clonotype was seen many times. The chain joins TRBV5-1 to TRBJ2-1; D unresolved. V was trimmed by 7 bases and J by 6 bases, leaving 14 bases between them. The germline CDR1 and CDR2 sequences are SGHRS and YFSETQ. CDR3 length: 13 amino acids. This chain's CDR3 is CASGQLPGNEQFF. The CDR3 DNA sequence: TGCGCCAGCGGGCAGCTCCCCGGCAATGAGCAGTTCTTC.

This clonotype was counted many times. The chain couples TRBV20-1 to TRBJ1-5; a possible D gene is TRBD1 (6 bases). The CDR3 runs to 15 residues. The V end lost 4 bases, the J end lost 0 bases, and 13 bases lay between the germline ends. Per germline, CDR1 DFQATT and CDR2 SNEGSKA (reference sequence). The CDR3 DNA sequence: TGCAGTGCTATACAACGGGGGCTTAGCAATCAGCCCCAGCATTTT. Amino acids: CSAIQRGLSNQPQHF.

This clonotype was detected many times. The chain uses TRBV20-1 and TRBJ1-6; 10 nucleotides line up with TRBD1. The CDR3 contains 15 residues. Per germline, CDR1 DFQATT and CDR2 SNEGSKA (reference sequence). The ends lost 6 bases at V and 5 bases at J; junction bases unmatched: 7. CDR3 residues: CSARQGARDNSPLHF. CDR3 in DNA: TGCAGTGCAAGACAGGGGGCTAGGGATAATTCACCCCTCCACTTT.

About this clonotype: Since a much larger clone is just one base distant, this may be a read error. This chain joins TRBV10-2 and TRBJ2-5; 9 bases line up with TRBD1. There are 13 residues in the CDR3. The germline V gene encodes CDR1 WSHSY and CDR2 SAAADI. CDR3 coding DNA: TGCGCCGGCAGTCGGGACAGGGTTGAAGAGCAGTACTTC. It codes for CAGSRDRVEEQYF.

The rearrangement links TRBV7-2 to TRBJ1-1; perhaps TRBD1 as D (5 bases). Trimming took off 1 base at V and 1 base at J, with 7 bases between the two ends. This CDR3 is 14 amino acids long. CDR1 and CDR2 from the germline V gene are SGHTA and FQGNSA. In DNA, the CDR3 is TGTGCCAGCAGCTTAGGACAGCCGAACACTGAAGCTTTCTTT. It is translated as CASSLGQPNTEAFF. The full variable domain, rest sourced from reference TRBV7-2 and TRBJ1-1, is GAGVSQSPSNKVTEKGKDVELRCDPISGHTALYWYRQSLGQGLEFLIYFQGNSAPDKSGLPSDRFSAERTGGSVSTLTIQRTQQEDSAVYLCASSLGQPNTEAFFGQGTRLTVV.

This clonotype was recorded a few times. V and J are TRBV27 and TRBJ2-5, with TRBD2 matching over 13 bases. The length of the CDR3 is 17 residues. J lost 6 bases, V lost 5 bases, and 12 bases had no gene match. Germline V lookup: CDR1 MNHEY, CDR2 SMNVEV (reference sequence). CDR3 coding DNA: TGTGCCAGCAGTCCACTCCGGACTAGCGGGAGAGATAAGACCCAGTACTTC. Protein sequence: CASSPLRTSGRDKTQYF.

The rearrangement uses TRBV10-3 and TRBJ1-3, with D maybe TRBD1 (6 bases). CDR3 length: 16 amino acids. Germline V gene data show CDR1 as ENHRY and CDR2 as SYGVKD. Trimming cost V 3 bases and J 0 bases, with 12 bases left between them. The CDR3 DNA reads as TGTGCCATCAGTGACCCGGGACAAAGCTCTGGAAACACCATATATTTT. It is translated as CAISDPGQSSGNTIYF.

There are a few counts of this clonotype. This rearrangement joins TRBV20-1 to TRBJ2-1, with 8 bases aligning to TRBD2. This CDR3 is 13 amino acids long. Germline V lookup: CDR1 DFQATT, CDR2 SNEGSKA (reference sequence). J gave up 6 bases and V 3 bases, and 4 bases lay outside the gene matches. The CDR3 region is CSASGRAINEQFF. CDR3 bases: TGCAGTGCTAGCGGGAGGGCCATCAATGAGCAGTTCTTC.

Concerning this clonotype itself: With a much larger clone just one base away, this may be a read error. A read error is likely, as this CDR3 ends without the conserved phenylalanine or tryptophan. The chain couples TRBV5-5 to TRBJ2-3; D assignment may be TRBD1 or TRBD2 (6 bases each). The germline V and J ends were trimmed by 4 bases and 4 bases, with 10 bases remaining between them. Germline V gives CDR1 SGHKS, CDR2 YYEKEE (reference sequence). The CDR3 contains 13 residues. CDR3 nucleotides: TGTGCCAGCAGCGAGGGGGGTCCAGATACGCAGTATTTG. Protein product: CASSEGGPDTQYL.

V gene TRBV3-1 combines with J gene TRBJ1-1, with D possibly being TRBD1 (6 bases). The V end was cut by 2 bases, the J end by 3 bases, with 13 bases between. Germline V CDR1 and CDR2: LGHDT, YNNKEL (reference sequence). CDR3 length: 15 residues. The CDR3 here is CASSQPGVGYTEAFF. The CDR3 nucleotides read TGTGCCAGCAGCCAACCAGGGGTGGGGTACACTGAAGCTTTCTTT.

As to this clonotype: A much larger clone lies one base from this, so it may be a read error. The J gene is TRBJ2-1, the V gene TRBV6-6; 10 positions match TRBD2. This CDR3 contains 15 residues. With 8 bases clipped from V and 5 bases from J, the junction kept 9 bases outside the gene matches. Germline values: CDR1 MNHNY, CDR2 SVGAGI (reference sequence). The CDR3 sequence: CASQILAGIHNEQFF. CDR3 sequence (DNA): TGTGCCAGCCAGATACTAGCGGGAATTCACAATGAGCAGTTCTTC.

This clonotype was counted a few times. The genes are TRBV28 and TRBJ2-5; no firm D call. The ends were cut back, 4 bases at V and 5 bases at J, with 8 bases in the middle. CDR1 and CDR2 from the germline V gene are MDHEN and SYDVKM. The CDR3 spans 12 residues. The CDR3 nucleotides read TGTGCCAGCAGTTCTGAATACGAGACCCAGTACTTC. It encodes CASSSEYETQYF.

This clonotype was seen repeatedly, ten times or more. The V call is TRBV4-1, the J call TRBJ2-3, with D unclear. This CDR3 is built from 14 residues. V lost 3 bases and J lost 10, with 17 bases in between. Germline V CDR1 and CDR2: MGHRA, YSYEKL. CDR3: CASSQVPIQNAQYF. In DNA form, the CDR3 reads TGCGCCAGCAGCCAGGTTCCCATACAGAATGCGCAGTATTTT.

In its sample, this clonotype was seen many times. CDR3 bases: TGTGCCAGCAGCCCATACAGGGTTGGCTACGAGCAGTACTTC. Protein product: CASSPYRVGYEQYF. V usage is TRBV7-2 and J usage is TRBJ2-7; D is perhaps TRBD1 (6 bases). There are 14 residues in the CDR3. In germline, CDR1 is SGHTA, CDR2 FQGNSA. With 5 bases removed from V and 3 bases from J, the gap between germline ends came to 14 bases. Looking up the rest from reference TRBV7-2 and TRBJ2-7 gives the full variable domain: GAGVSQSPSNKVTEKGKDVELRCDPISGHTALYWYRQSLGQGLEFLIYFQGNSAPDKSGLPSDRFSAERTGGSVSTLTIQRTQQEDSAVYLCASSPYRVGYEQYFGPGTRLTVT.

This clonotype was picked up many times. V usage is TRBV7-9 and J usage is TRBJ1-4; 10 bases align to TRBD1. The CDR3 contains 16 residues. CDR1 SEHNR and CDR2 FQNEAQ come from the germline V gene (reference sequence). The V and J ends lost 1 base and 3 bases, in that order; junction bases with no gene match: 2. The CDR3 loop reads CASSLGTGGPNEKLFF. Written as DNA, the CDR3 is TGTGCCAGCAGCTTAGGGACAGGGGGACCTAATGAAAAACTGTTTTTT.

The chain has TRBV24-1 and TRBJ1-1, with 9 positions matching TRBD1. Germline lookup yields CDR1 KGHDR and CDR2 SFDVKD. With 7 bases clipped from V and 4 bases from J, the junction kept 9 bases outside the gene matches. The CDR3 has 15 residues. CDR3 bases: TGTGCCACCAGACCGGGACAGGGAGCGAGCACTGAAGCTTTCTTT. Protein product: CATRPGQGASTEAFF.

The chain combines TRBV7-2 with TRBJ2-7; TRBD2 agrees at 7 bases. The end of the DNA fits TRBJ2-5 better, so the J call may be wrong. The CDR3 consists of 19 residues. Germline V gene data show CDR1 as SGHTA and CDR2 as FQGNSA. CDR3 sequence reads: CASSGLLWRESLGGETQYF. DNA of the CDR3: TGTGCCAGCAGCGGGCTCTTGTGGCGGGAGTCGCTTGGGGGAGAGACCCAGTACTTC.

The chain uses TRBV19 and TRBJ2-1; TRBD2 matches 9 bases. V lost 2 bases, J lost 6 bases, and 5 bases stayed unmatched. The CDR3 runs to 15 residues. The germline V gene has CDR1 LNHDA and CDR2 SQIVND (reference sequence). The CDR3 sequence: CASSIWRGGRNEQFF. The CDR3, as DNA: TGTGCCAGTAGTATATGGCGGGGGGGCCGCAATGAGCAGTTCTTC.

At least ten counts were recorded for this clonotype. This rearrangement joins TRBV5-6 to TRBJ1-2; maybe TRBD1 (5 bases). The germline V and J ends were trimmed by 2 bases and 7 bases, with 15 bases remaining between them. Germline V gene sequence: CDR1 SGHDT, CDR2 YYEEEE. CDR3 length equals 14 residues. CDR3 in amino acids: CASSLGHVGAGYTF. In nucleotides, the CDR3 is TGTGCCAGCAGCTTAGGGCACGTCGGGGCTGGCTACACCTTC.